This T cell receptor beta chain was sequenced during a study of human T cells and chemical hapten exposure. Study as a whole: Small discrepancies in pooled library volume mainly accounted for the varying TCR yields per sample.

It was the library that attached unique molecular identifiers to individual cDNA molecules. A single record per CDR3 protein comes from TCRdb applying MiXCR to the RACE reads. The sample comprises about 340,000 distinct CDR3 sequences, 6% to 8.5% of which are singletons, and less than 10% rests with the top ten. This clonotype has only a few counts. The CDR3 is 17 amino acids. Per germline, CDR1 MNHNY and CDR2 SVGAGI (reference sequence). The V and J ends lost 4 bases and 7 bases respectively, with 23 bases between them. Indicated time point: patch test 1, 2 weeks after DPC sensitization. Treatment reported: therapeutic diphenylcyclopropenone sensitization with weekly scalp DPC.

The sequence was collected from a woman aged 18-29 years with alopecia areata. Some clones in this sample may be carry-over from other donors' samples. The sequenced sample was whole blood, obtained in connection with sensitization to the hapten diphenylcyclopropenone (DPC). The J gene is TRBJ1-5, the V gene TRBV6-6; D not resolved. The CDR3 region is CASSWASAGPLGQPQHF. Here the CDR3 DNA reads TGTGCCAGCAGTTGGGCTTCCGCGGGCCCCCTAGGGCAGCCCCAGCATTTT.